The clone carrying this TCR beta chain was observed a few times. The data belong to a study of blood T cell repertoires in COVID-19. Participants' own reports of clinical history determined their cohort assignment. Per the germline V gene, CDR1 is SQVTM and CDR2 is ANQGSEA. Losses at the gene ends were 3 bases for V and 4 bases for J; bases not matched to a gene: 6. The CDR3 runs 14 residues. Profiling relied on immunoSEQ multiplex PCR, and the TCRdb table lists in-frame clones only, not all of them. The data hold a few hundred thousand clones, with 85% to 90% observed a single time. The TCR comes from a woman under 30 with acute COVID-19. The V and J genes are TRBV29-1 and TRBJ2-3, with 8 positions matching TRBD2. The sample was PBMCs or T cells enriched from blood (not recorded which). Here the CDR3 DNA reads TGCAGCGTTGAGACGGGAGGGCCCGCAGATACGCAGTATTTT. Residues: CSVETGGPADTQYF.